This T cell receptor beta chain was sequenced during a study of cytomegalovirus exposure and HLA in healthy donors. Across the study: A previous analysis identified approximately 120 million unique TCR beta sequences derived from some 170 million T cells.

Healthy donors of bone marrow made up the group. The PCR made use of 60 Vbeta and 13 Jbeta primers. Some clones are missing from TCRdb's copy, which holds only in-frame ones; the method was immunoSEQ multiplex PCR. This sample yields approximately 150,000 clones, of which more than 80% are seen a single time; under 5% belongs to the top ten. Trimming pared 0 bases from V and 5 bases from J, leaving 7 bases between. The length of the CDR3 is 13 residues. Per germline, CDR1 LGHNA and CDR2 YSLEER. Sequencing was done on a sample of PBMCs. The chain couples TRBV4-3 to TRBJ1-1; D is undetermined. The TCR sequence derives from a man between 18 and 35 years old in good health and CMV-seronegative. The DNA for the CDR3 is TGCGCCAGCAGCCAAGACGAGGGAACTGAAGCTTTCTTT. Residues: CASSQDEGTEAFF.